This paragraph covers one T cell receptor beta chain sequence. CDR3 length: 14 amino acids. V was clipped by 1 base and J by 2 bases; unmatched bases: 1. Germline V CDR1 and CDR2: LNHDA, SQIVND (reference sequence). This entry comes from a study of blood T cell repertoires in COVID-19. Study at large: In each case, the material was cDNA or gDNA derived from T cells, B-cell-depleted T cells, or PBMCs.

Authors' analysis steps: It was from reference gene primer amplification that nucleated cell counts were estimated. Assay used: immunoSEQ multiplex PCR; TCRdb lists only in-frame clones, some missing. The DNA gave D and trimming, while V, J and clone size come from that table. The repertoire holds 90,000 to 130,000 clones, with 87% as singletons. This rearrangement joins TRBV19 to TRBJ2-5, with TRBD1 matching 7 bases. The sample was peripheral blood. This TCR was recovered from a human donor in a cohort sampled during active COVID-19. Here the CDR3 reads CASSIARGQETQYF. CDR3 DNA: TGTGCCAGTAGTATAGCCAGGGGGCAAGAGACCCAGTACTTC.